Below, one TCR beta chain is given with its context. CDR3 length: 15 amino acids. CDR1 and CDR2 (germline): SGHTS, YDEGEE. The V end lost 2 bases, the J end lost 9 bases, and 17 bases lay between the germline ends. Libraries were prepared by immunoSEQ multiplex PCR; TCRdb keeps only in-frame clonotypes and omits some of them. Here the sample spans 360,000 or so clones, about 92% being singletons. The data were obtained in a study of blood T cell repertoires in COVID-19. Study-wide background: In each case, the material was cDNA or gDNA derived from T cells, B-cell-depleted T cells, or PBMCs.

A Seattle source enrolled patients during active infection and followed them longitudinally. What was sequenced was peripheral blood. The origin of this receptor is a woman aged 60 to 75 with COVID-19, enrolled during active disease. This rearrangement joins TRBV5-8 to TRBJ2-2; D call uncertain. The CDR3 region has the DNA TGTGCCAGCAGCTTTATCGGCCATTTGGGCCGGGAGCTGTTTTTT. It codes for CASSFIGHLGRELFF.